Presented here are 17 T cell receptor beta chains from one specimen sequenced in a study of blood T cells in healthy people across ages. Combining a sample-barcoded 5' primer with a J-beta primer mix, a second PCR ran for roughly 7 to 11 cycles. TCRdb ran MiXCR on the 5' RACE reads and lists one entry per CDR3 protein. The top ten hold under 15% of the sample, which has about 900,000 distinct CDR3 sequences, around 49% seen once. The sequencing input was blood. These receptors originate from a man between 25 and 39 years old in good health.

V is TRBV6-1 and J is TRBJ2-1; the D gene is possibly TRBD1 (5 bases). The CDR3 sequence is 14 residues long. V lost 0 bases to trimming and J lost 13 bases, with 16 bases between them. CDR1 is MNHNS and CDR2 is SASEGT in the germline V gene. CDR3: CASSEAGESYNQFF. The CDR3 bases are TGTGCCAGCAGTGAAGCAGGGGAATCCTACAATCAGTTCTTC.

This clonotype was counted a few times. The chain joins TRBV7-9 to TRBJ1-2, with D possibly matching TRBD1 (5 bases). The CDR3 consists of 15 residues. Trimming left V 5 bases short and J 6 bases short, with 19 bases between. Germline CDR1 SEHNR, CDR2 FQNEAQ (reference sequence). The CDR3 loop is CASSPKSPGPDGYTF. CDR3 coding DNA: TGTGCCAGCAGCCCCAAGTCGCCGGGACCGGATGGCTACACCTTC.

This clonotype was detected a few times. The genes are TRBV12-3 or TRBV12-4 and TRBJ2-3; D perhaps matches TRBD1 (6 bases). The ends were cut back, 5 bases at V and 0 bases at J, with 12 bases in the middle. This CDR3 spans 15 amino acids. In DNA form, the CDR3 reads TGTGCCAGCAGTCCGGGACAAGCTAGCACAGATACGCAGTATTTT. This sequence encodes CASSPGQASTDTQYF.

This clonotype was recorded a few times. The rearrangement uses TRBV27 and TRBJ1-4; no reliable D call. Germline CDR1 MNHEY, CDR2 SMNVEV (reference sequence). CDR3 length equals 13 residues. V was shortened by 3 bases and J by 7 bases, with 9 bases between the two germline ends. The CDR3 DNA follows: TGTGCCAGCAGTTTCGAAGAGGGTGAAAAACTGTTTTTT. Residues: CASSFEEGEKLFF.

The V gene is TRBV20-1, the J gene TRBJ1-5; maybe TRBD1 (5 bases). The CDR3 sequence is 14 residues long. Germline CDR1 is DFQATT and CDR2 is SNEGSKA (reference sequence). Trimming took 5 bases from V and 3 from J, leaving 14 bases between them. Here the CDR3 DNA reads TGCAGTGCTGGGACTTGGGGACCCAATCAGCCCCAGCATTTT. This sequence encodes CSAGTWGPNQPQHF.

Only a few counts were recorded for this clonotype. The chain couples TRBV12-3 or TRBV12-4 to TRBJ1-6; no clear D. Trimming took off 1 base at V and 7 bases at J, with 8 bases between the two ends. The CDR3 totals 14 residues. DNA for the CDR3: TGTGCCAGCAGTTTAGGGAGTGGGAATTCACCCCTCCACTTT. Amino acids: CASSLGSGNSPLHF.

J is TRBJ1-4 and V is TRBV7-9; D is unclear. The CDR3 has 15 amino acids. The germline V and J ends were trimmed by 5 bases and 0 bases, with 10 bases remaining between them. Germline CDR1 SEHNR, CDR2 FQNEAQ (reference sequence). The CDR3 sequence: CASSADGSTNEKLFF. The CDR3 bases are TGTGCCAGCAGCGCGGACGGTTCAACTAATGAAAAACTGTTTTTT.

This clonotype was seen a single time. At one end, the junction sequence differs from germline, possibly due to a read error. V and J are TRBV4-3 and TRBJ2-3, with D possibly being TRBD2 (6 bases). The germline CDR1 and CDR2 sequences are LGHNA and YSLEER. The CDR3 spans 16 residues. The CDR3 loop reads CASGQDGGASGDTQYF. CDR3 DNA sequence: TGCGCCAGCGGCCAAGATGGCGGGGCCTCGGGAGATACGCAGTATTTT.

This clonotype has just a few counts. The V and J genes are TRBV21-1 and TRBJ1-2; the table names TRBD1, a call not compared with the DNA. TRBV21-1 is reported as a pseudogene. The CDR3 has 14 amino acids. Written as DNA, the CDR3 is TGTGCCAGCAGCGTCCGGGACAGGGCAGGCGGCTACACCTTC. Its translation is CASSVRDRAGGYTF.

The rearrangement uses TRBV5-1 and TRBJ2-3; TRBD2 matches at 12 bases. In germline, CDR1 is SGHRS, CDR2 YFSETQ. V dropped 4 bases and J dropped 2; count of bases not matched to a gene: 5. CDR3 length equals 16 residues. CDR3 protein: CASSEGTSGPTDTQYF. The CDR3 DNA is TGCGCCAGCAGCGAGGGGACTAGCGGGCCCACAGATACGCAGTATTTT.

The chain couples TRBV7-9 to TRBJ1-4, with D perhaps matching TRBD1 (5 bases). The germline V gene has CDR1 SEHNR and CDR2 FQNEAQ (reference sequence). Trimming pared 3 bases from V and 6 bases from J, leaving 11 bases between. The CDR3 is 14 amino acids. CDR3: CASSLGRGDEKLFF. The CDR3 DNA sequence: TGTGCCAGCAGCTTGGGGCGGGGAGATGAAAAACTGTTTTTT. Full variable domain (remainder filled in from reference TRBV7-9 and TRBJ1-4): DTGVSQNPRHKITKRGQNVTFRCDPISEHNRLYWYRQTLGQGPEFLTYFQNEAQLEKSRLLSDRFSAERPKGSFSTLEIQRTEQGDSAMYLCASSLGRGDEKLFFGSGTQLSVL.

The chain is built from TRBV7-3 and TRBJ1-2; D ambiguous. Deletions cut 5 bases from V and 3 bases from J, with 16 bases between. This CDR3 has 15 amino acids. CDR1 is SGHTA, CDR2 FQGTGA, per germline. The CDR3 sequence is CASSPDRTADYGYTF. CDR3 DNA sequence: TGTGCCAGCAGCCCAGATCGGACGGCCGACTATGGCTACACCTTC.

This chain links TRBV9 with TRBJ1-2; D gene unclear. Germline lookup yields CDR1 SGDLS and CDR2 YYNGEE. V lost 0 bases, J lost 8 bases, and 14 bases lay in between. CDR3 length equals 14 residues. CDR3 coding DNA: TGTGCCAGCAGCGTAGGACAAACCCCGGGAGGCTACACCTTC. This encodes CASSVGQTPGGYTF.

A word on this clonotype: One end of the junction varies from germline; a read error may be responsible. The chain recombines TRBV4-1 with TRBJ2-1; a possible D gene is TRBD1 (6 bases). There are 15 residues in the CDR3. The germline gives CDR1 MGHRA, CDR2 YSYEKL. In nucleotides, the CDR3 is TGCGCCAGCAGCCAAGTGCCAGGGGTGTCGTCTGAGCGGTTCTTC. Translated, it gives CASSQVPGVSSERFF.

The sample holds a few counts of this clonotype. The rearrangement links TRBV3-1 to TRBJ2-3; 7 nucleotides align to TRBD2. The CDR3 covers 15 residues. Losses at the gene ends were 6 bases for V and 1 base for J; bases not matched to a gene: 7. In germline, CDR1 is LGHDT, CDR2 YNNKEL (reference sequence). The CDR3 DNA reads as TGTGCCAGCAGTCGTGCGGGAGCTGGCACAGATACGCAGTATTTT. Translation gives CASSRAGAGTDTQYF.

J is TRBJ2-3 and V is TRBV27; 11 bases match TRBD1. The CDR3 covers 16 residues. The V segment lost 3 bases and the J segment 6 bases; nucleotides outside the gene matches: 8. The germline CDR1 and CDR2 sequences are MNHEY and SMNVEV (reference sequence). The CDR3 sequence is CASSFVGQGVRDTQYF. The CDR3 coding sequence is TGTGCCAGCAGTTTCGTGGGACAGGGGGTCCGGGATACGCAGTATTTT.

This chain uses TRBV21-1 with TRBJ2-7; TRBD2, the table's D call, lacks a check against the DNA. TRBV21-1 is annotated as a pseudogene. The CDR3 length is 15 residues. CDR3 loop: CATTELTSGSYEQYF. The CDR3 coding sequence is TGTGCCACCACGGAACTAACTAGCGGGTCCTACGAGCAGTACTTC.